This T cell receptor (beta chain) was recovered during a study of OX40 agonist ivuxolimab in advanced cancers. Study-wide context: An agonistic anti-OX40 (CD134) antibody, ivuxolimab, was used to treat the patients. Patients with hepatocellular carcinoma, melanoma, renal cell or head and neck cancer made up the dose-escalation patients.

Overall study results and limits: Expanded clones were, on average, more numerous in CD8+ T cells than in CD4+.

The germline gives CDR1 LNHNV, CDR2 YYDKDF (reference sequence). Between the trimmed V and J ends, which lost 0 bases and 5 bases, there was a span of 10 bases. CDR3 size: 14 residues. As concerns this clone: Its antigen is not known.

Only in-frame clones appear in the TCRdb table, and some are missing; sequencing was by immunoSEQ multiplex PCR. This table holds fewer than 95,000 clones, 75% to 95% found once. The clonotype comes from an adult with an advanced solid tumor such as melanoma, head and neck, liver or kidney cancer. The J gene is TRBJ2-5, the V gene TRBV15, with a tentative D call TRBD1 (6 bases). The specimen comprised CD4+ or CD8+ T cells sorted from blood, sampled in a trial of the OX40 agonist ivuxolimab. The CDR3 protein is CATSRDAGEETQYF. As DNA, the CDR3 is TGTGCCACCAGCAGAGATGCAGGGGAGGAGACCCAGTACTTC.